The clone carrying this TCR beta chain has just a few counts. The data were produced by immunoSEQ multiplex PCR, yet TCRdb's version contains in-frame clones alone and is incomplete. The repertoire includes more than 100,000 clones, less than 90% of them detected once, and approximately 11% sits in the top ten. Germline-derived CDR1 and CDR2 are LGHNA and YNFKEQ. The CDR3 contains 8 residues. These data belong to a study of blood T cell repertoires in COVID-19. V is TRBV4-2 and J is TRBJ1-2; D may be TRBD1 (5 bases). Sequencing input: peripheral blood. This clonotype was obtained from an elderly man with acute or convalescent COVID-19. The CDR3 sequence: CAGRGYTF. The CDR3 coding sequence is TGTGCGGGGCGTGGCTACACCTTC.